This entry lists 23 T cell receptor beta chains sequenced from one sample in a study of blood T cell repertoires in COVID-19. The table came from immunoSEQ multiplex PCR; TCRdb's copy has only in-frame clones and leaves some out. The top ten hold more than 1% of the sample, which has around 240,000 clones, about 90% seen once. Sample: PBMCs or T cells enriched from blood (not recorded which). These receptors were obtained from a human donor in a cohort exposed to, infected with or recovered from COVID-19 (not recorded which). The donor label of this sample is uncertain.

The gene calls are TRBV30 and TRBJ2-2, with 9 bases fitting TRBD1. CDR1 and CDR2 (germline): GTSNPN, SVGIG (reference sequence). V gave up 1 base and J gave up 5 bases; unmatched junction bases: 5. The CDR3 spans 15 residues. In DNA form, the CDR3 reads TGTGCCTGGAGTGGCGGACAGGGGTTAACCGGGGAGCTGTTTTTT. Its translation is CAWSGGQGLTGELFF.

This chain links TRBV10-1 with TRBJ2-7, with a possible D match to TRBD1 (5 bases). Germline V gene lookup returns CDR1 WNHNN and CDR2 SYGVQD (reference sequence). This CDR3 region has 16 residues. Trimming took 0 bases from V and 2 from J, leaving 14 bases between them. The CDR3 DNA sequence: TGCGCCAGCAGTGAGTCAAAGGGGTTCCCTACCTACGAGCAGTACTTC. Its protein product is CASSESKGFPTYEQYF.

This clone was seen a few times. The rearrangement links TRBV29-1 to TRBJ1-2; TRBD1 aligns across 9 bases. With V trimmed by 7 bases and J by 4 bases, 13 bases remained unmatched. The CDR3 loop spans 15 amino acids. CDR1 is SQVTM, CDR2 ANQGSEA, per germline. The DNA for the CDR3 is TGCAGCGCCGAGGGACAGGGAAACTCTCCCTATGGCTACACCTTC. Encoded protein: CSAEGQGNSPYGYTF.

The J gene is TRBJ1-5, the V gene TRBV19; D not certain. This CDR3 has 16 residues. Per germline, CDR1 LNHDA and CDR2 SQIVND (reference sequence). V was clipped by 4 bases and J by 5 bases, with 18 bases between them. The CDR3 loop reads CASSTPLGRAYQPQHF. CDR3 DNA: TGTGCCAGTAGTACTCCCCTCGGGAGGGCTTATCAGCCCCAGCATTTT.

The gene calls are TRBV4-1 and TRBJ1-2; unclear D gene. Trimming pared 0 bases from V and 4 bases from J, leaving 9 bases between. From germline, CDR1 is MGHRA and CDR2 YSYEKL. CDR3 size: 14 residues. The CDR3 nucleotides read TGCGCCAGCAGCCAAGAGGCTCTCGCCTATGGCTACACCTTC. Amino acids: CASSQEALAYGYTF.

The chain uses TRBV3-1 (or the pseudogene TRBV3-2) and TRBJ2-1; the match to TRBD1 covers 7 bases. The CDR3 length is 14 residues. CDR1 LGHDT and CDR2 YNNKEL come from the germline V gene (reference sequence). J was trimmed by 8 bases and V by 6 bases; bases with no gene match: 10. CDR3 sequence: CASRRQGTQDEQFF. The DNA of the CDR3 is TGTGCCAGCAGAAGACAGGGCACCCAGGATGAGCAGTTCTTC.

This rearrangement joins TRBV18 to TRBJ2-3; the match to TRBD1 covers 8 bases. This CDR3 spans 17 amino acids. The germline gives CDR1 KGHSH, CDR2 LQKENI. V lost 3 bases and J lost 6; bases outside the gene matches: 14. Written as DNA, the CDR3 is TGTGCCAGCTCACCCCTTCCACCAGGGGGCATTTGGGATACGCAGTATTTT. The encoded protein is CASSPLPPGGIWDTQYF.

This clone is a singleton in its sample. The CDR3 DNA follows: TGTGCCAGCAGCTTACAGACATCCCACGATGAAAAACTGTTTTTT. It encodes CASSLQTSHDEKLFF. The chain uses TRBV7-2 and TRBJ1-4; D is ambiguous. Germline V CDR1 and CDR2: SGHTA, FQGNSA. This CDR3 region has 15 residues. Trimming took 2 bases from V and 6 from J, leaving 13 bases between them. The full variable domain, completed using reference TRBV7-2 and TRBJ1-4, is GAGVSQSPSNKVTEKGKDVELRCDPISGHTALYWYRQSLGQGLEFLIYFQGNSAPDKSGLPSDRFSAERTGGSVSTLTIQRTQQEDSAVYLCASSLQTSHDEKLFFGSGTQLSVL.

The CDR3 coding sequence is TGTGCCAGCAGCTTCGAGGGTAGCTCACCCCTCCACTTT. As protein: CASSFEGSSPLHF. V usage is TRBV11-2 and J usage is TRBJ1-6; D gene ambiguous. With 3 bases removed from V and 10 bases from J, the gap between germline ends came to 10 bases. This CDR3 has 13 amino acids. Germline CDR1 reads SGHAT; CDR2 reads FQNNGV.

The chain links TRBV24-1 to TRBJ2-1; the D is unclear. The germline V and J ends were trimmed by 4 bases and 8 bases, with 11 bases remaining between them. From germline, CDR1 is KGHDR and CDR2 SFDVKD. The length of the CDR3 is 13 residues. This CDR3 is CATSDRSTHEQFF. Here the CDR3 DNA reads TGTGCCACCAGTGACCGTAGCACCCATGAGCAGTTCTTC.

Here the CDR3 reads CASSLRREETQYF. DNA of the CDR3: TGTGCCAGCAGCTTGAGGCGGGAAGAGACCCAGTACTTC. The chain carries TRBV7-2 and TRBJ2-5; the D gene is possibly TRBD2 (5 bases). V shed 3 bases and J shed 3 bases, with 8 bases lying between them. The CDR3 extends over 13 amino acids. Germline CDR1 reads SGHTA; CDR2 reads FQGNSA.

This chain links TRBV27 with TRBJ1-2; D might be TRBD1 (5 bases). The V and J ends lost 3 bases and 14 bases respectively, with 28 bases between them. This CDR3 is built from 16 residues. The V gene's germline CDR1 is MNHEY and CDR2 SMNVEV (reference sequence). CDR3 DNA sequence: TGTGCCAGCAGTTTGCTCCCTACAGGACCTCGCGGAATATGGACCTTC. This encodes CASSLLPTGPRGIWTF.

The chain recombines TRBV2 with TRBJ1-6, with D possibly matching TRBD1 (6 bases). The CDR3 covers 13 residues. Trimming cost V 8 bases and J 4 bases, with 9 bases left between them. Germline loops: CDR1 SNHLY, CDR2 FYNNEI. CDR3: CASGGQYNSPLHF. CDR3 nucleotides: TGTGCCAGCGGAGGACAGTATAATTCACCCCTCCACTTT. Using reference TRBV2 and TRBJ1-6 for the parts outside the CDR3, the full variable domain is EPEVTQTPSHQVTQMGQEVILRCVPISNHLYFYWYRQILGQKVEFLVSFYNNEISEKSEIFDDQFSVERPDGSNFTLKIRSTKLEDSAMYFCASGGQYNSPLHFGNGTRLTVT.

The chain joins TRBV19 to TRBJ1-2; TRBD1 agrees at 8 bases. This CDR3 region has 15 residues. Germline V gives CDR1 LNHDA, CDR2 SQIVND (reference sequence). The ends lost 7 bases at V and 4 bases at J; junction bases unmatched: 11. CDR3 protein: CASITGTGWAYGYTF. In nucleotides, the CDR3 is TGTGCCAGTATCACCGGGACAGGATGGGCCTATGGCTACACCTTC.

The J gene is TRBJ1-4, the V gene TRBV6-5, with D possibly TRBD1 on 6 matching bases. This CDR3 is 14 amino acids long. The germline gives CDR1 MNHEY, CDR2 SVGAGI. Trimming took off 3 bases at V and 10 bases at J, with 15 bases between the two ends. The CDR3 nucleotides are TGTGCCAGCAGTTATGGGCAGGGGAGGGGAAAACTGTTTTTT. It translates to CASSYGQGRGKLFF.

V is TRBV5-4 and J is TRBJ1-5; D remains ambiguous. V lost 2 bases, J lost 9 bases, and 9 bases lay in between. The CDR3 spans 12 residues. The V gene's germline CDR1 is SGHNT and CDR2 YYREEE (reference sequence). Written as DNA, the CDR3 is TGTGCCAGCAGCTTAGGAGAGGGGCCCCAGCATTTT. It codes for CASSLGEGPQHF.

The rearrangement links TRBV2 to TRBJ1-5; D is uncertain. This CDR3 is 18 amino acids long. Deletions cut 5 bases from V and 0 bases from J, with 20 bases between. Germline V CDR1 and CDR2: SNHLY, FYNNEI. For the CDR3, the DNA is TGTGCCAGCAGTACGGGATCGAGAACAGATAATAGCAATCAGCCCCAGCATTTT. Translating gives CASSTGSRTDNSNQPQHF. The whole variable domain, filled in from reference TRBV2 and TRBJ1-5, reads EPEVTQTPSHQVTQMGQEVILRCVPISNHLYFYWYRQILGQKVEFLVSFYNNEISEKSEIFDDQFSVERPDGSNFTLKIRSTKLEDSAMYFCASSTGSRTDNSNQPQHFGDGTRLSIL.

The chain recombines TRBV24-1 with TRBJ2-1; TRBD1 agrees at 9 bases. The CDR3 sequence is 15 residues long. Germline CDR1 and CDR2: KGHDR and SFDVKD. Trimming cost V 3 bases and J 9 bases; bases outside gene matches: 8. The CDR3: CATSDTQDRGIEQFF. The DNA of the CDR3 is TGTGCCACCAGTGATACCCAGGACAGGGGAATTGAGCAGTTCTTC.

The V call is TRBV4-1, the J call TRBJ2-7; 10 bases match TRBD1. The CDR3 length is 15 residues. Germline loops: CDR1 MGHRA, CDR2 YSYEKL. The V gene end was trimmed by 2 bases and the J gene end by 5 bases; junction bases not matched to a gene: 6. The DNA for the CDR3 is TGCGCCAGCAGCCAACCGGGACAGGGGATCCACGAGCAGTACTTC. This translates into CASSQPGQGIHEQYF.

The chain employs TRBV27 and TRBJ2-7; 12 nucleotides match TRBD1. V lost 6 bases and J lost 5; bases outside the gene matches: 8. The CDR3 runs to 15 residues. Germline V gene lookup returns CDR1 MNHEY and CDR2 SMNVEV (reference sequence). CDR3 residues: CASRNPGQGAHEQYF. CDR3 in DNA: TGTGCCAGCAGGAACCCGGGACAGGGGGCCCACGAGCAGTACTTC.

The chain recombines TRBV29-1 with TRBJ2-7; no clear D gene. The length of the CDR3 is 12 residues. Germline V gives CDR1 SQVTM, CDR2 ANQGSEA. V lost 5 bases to trimming and J lost 4 bases, with 12 bases between them. The CDR3 coding sequence is TGCAGCGTTTGGTTCCACGGTTACGAGCAGTACTTC. It is translated as CSVWFHGYEQYF.

This clone was recorded only once. The gene calls are TRBV2 and TRBJ2-1; 9 bases agree with TRBD2. Germline assignment: CDR1 SNHLY and CDR2 FYNNEI. The CDR3 is made up of 17 amino acids. Germline trimming cut 6 bases from V and 3 bases from J; bases unmatched to any gene: 12. CDR3 DNA: TGTGCCAGCAGCGGACAGACTAGCGGACGAAACTACAATGAGCAGTTCTTC. As protein: CASSGQTSGRNYNEQFF. Variable domain in full (rest from reference TRBV2 and TRBJ2-1): EPEVTQTPSHQVTQMGQEVILRCVPISNHLYFYWYRQILGQKVEFLVSFYNNEISEKSEIFDDQFSVERPDGSNFTLKIRSTKLEDSAMYFCASSGQTSGRNYNEQFFGPGTRLTVL.

The chain employs TRBV11-2 and TRBJ2-7; D is undetermined. Trimming removed 3 bases from V and 2 bases from J, with 14 bases in between. The CDR3 extends over 15 amino acids. Germline V CDR1 and CDR2: SGHAT, FQNNGV. The CDR3 region is CASSLFRLPTYEQYF. CDR3 coding DNA: TGTGCCAGCAGCTTGTTCAGGTTGCCAACCTACGAGCAGTACTTC.